Below, 18 T cell receptor beta chains from the same sample are listed, as sequenced in a study of blood T cell repertoires in COVID-19. Sequencing was performed with immunoSEQ multiplex PCR; in TCRdb, only in-frame clones are kept and a portion is missing. The sample has about 200,000 clones; more than 75% are singletons. The specimen sequenced was PBMCs or T cells enriched from blood (not recorded which). The source of these receptors is a man between 40 and 49 years old with acute COVID-19.

The chain couples TRBV7-2 to TRBJ1-5; TRBD1 agrees at 8 bases. Germline V lookup: CDR1 SGHTA, CDR2 FQGNSA. V lost 1 base and J lost 6; bases outside the gene matches: 8. The CDR3 contains 16 residues. CDR3 nucleotide sequence: TGTGCCAGCAGCTTAGTTCACAGGGGGTCGGGTCAGCCCCAGCATTTT. Protein: CASSLVHRGSGQPQHF.

The chain joins TRBV10-3 to TRBJ2-1; 9 positions match TRBD1. Germline V gene sequence: CDR1 ENHRY, CDR2 SYGVKD. This CDR3 is 15 amino acids long. Trimming took 4 bases from V and 5 from J; bases not matched to a gene: 6. The CDR3 sequence is CAISGRDRDDNEQFF. CDR3 nucleotide sequence: TGTGCCATCAGTGGCCGGGACAGGGATGACAATGAGCAGTTCTTC.

This clone has a single count. The V call is TRBV4-2, the J call TRBJ1-2; D is ambiguous. Per germline, CDR1 LGHNA and CDR2 YNFKEQ. The CDR3 is 14 residues long. Trimming left V 0 bases short and J 3 bases short, with 8 bases between. Here the CDR3 DNA reads TGTGCCAGCAGCCAAGATCGACGGGACTATGGCTACACCTTC. Its protein product is CASSQDRRDYGYTF.

This chain links TRBV30 with TRBJ1-5, with D uncertain. Germline V gene lookup returns CDR1 GTSNPN and CDR2 SVGIG (reference sequence). The length of the CDR3 is 17 residues. V shed 2 bases and J shed 0 bases, with 17 bases lying between them. CDR3 region: CAWSHLAAGDSNQPQHF. CDR3 in DNA: TGTGCCTGGAGTCACCTCGCTGCGGGCGATAGCAATCAGCCCCAGCATTTT.

This sequence joins TRBV5-1 and TRBJ2-7; D might be TRBD1 (5 bases). Trimming took off 2 bases at V and 1 base at J, with 10 bases between the two ends. Per the germline V gene, CDR1 is SGHRS and CDR2 is YFSETQ. The CDR3 is made up of 14 amino acids. The CDR3 DNA is TGCGCCAGCAGCTTAGGCAGGGCTTCCTACGAGCAGTACTTC. Residues: CASSLGRASYEQYF.

This clone was recorded a few times. This chain uses TRBV6-1 with TRBJ1-3; no reliable D call. V was clipped by 6 bases and J by 4 bases, with 13 bases between them. The CDR3 loop spans 14 amino acids. Germline V CDR1 and CDR2: MNHNS, SASEGT. CDR3 amino acids: CASSLFPGGNTIYF. CDR3 bases: TGTGCCAGCAGCCTCTTTCCGGGAGGAAACACCATATATTTT.

The chain joins TRBV11-3 to TRBJ1-5; 7 nucleotides align to TRBD1. Unmatched junction bases numbered 6, after V lost 5 bases and J lost 5 bases. CDR1 is SGHNT, CDR2 YENEEA, per germline. This CDR3 has 14 amino acids. CDR3 coding DNA: TGTGCCAGCAGCCCCAGGGGGGATTATCAGCCCCAGCATTTT. This gives the protein CASSPRGDYQPQHF.

The chain is built from TRBV29-1 and TRBJ1-1; TRBD1 aligns across 7 bases. Losses at the gene ends were 6 bases for V and 0 bases for J; bases not matched to a gene: 4. This CDR3 is built from 13 residues. Per the germline V gene, CDR1 is SQVTM and CDR2 is ANQGSEA. DNA of the CDR3: TGCAGCGTACTACAGGGGATGAACACTGAAGCTTTCTTT. The encoded protein is CSVLQGMNTEAFF.

The chain has TRBV6-5 and TRBJ2-5; possible D gene TRBD2, 5 bases. The CDR3 loop spans 14 amino acids. The V and J ends lost 1 base and 3 bases respectively, with 9 bases between them. Per the germline V gene, CDR1 is MNHEY and CDR2 is SVGAGI. CDR3 residues: CASSYFEGEETQYF. The CDR3 coding sequence is TGTGCCAGCAGTTACTTTGAGGGAGAAGAGACCCAGTACTTC.

The chain recombines TRBV5-3 with TRBJ2-1, with 7 bases aligning to TRBD2. TRBV5-3 is reported as an ORF; its role is uncertain. The CDR3 covers 18 residues. CDR3 in DNA: TGTGCGAGCCGTTATGGGACTAAAGTAAGGGGACTCTACAATGAGCAGTTCTTC. The encoded protein is CASRYGTKVRGLYNEQFF.

V is TRBV29-1 and J is TRBJ2-5; 11 bases agree with TRBD1. Germline trimming cut 4 bases from V and 4 bases from J; bases unmatched to any gene: 2. CDR3 length equals 13 residues. Germline V gene sequence: CDR1 SQVTM, CDR2 ANQGSEA. The CDR3 sequence is CSVAGTGGETQYF. DNA for the CDR3: TGCAGCGTTGCCGGGACAGGGGGAGAGACCCAGTACTTC.

J is TRBJ1-2 and V is TRBV28; maybe TRBD1 (6 bases). The germline V and J ends were trimmed by 6 bases and 8 bases, with 13 bases remaining between them. CDR1 and CDR2 (germline): MDHEN, SYDVKM. The CDR3 covers 12 residues. CDR3 sequence: CASSPGVVGYTF. As DNA, the CDR3 is TGTGCCAGCAGCCCAGGGGTAGTCGGCTACACCTTC.

This clone was counted only a few times. This chain links TRBV3-1 (or the pseudogene TRBV3-2) with TRBJ1-2, with D tentatively TRBD1 (6 bases). Looked up from germline, CDR1 is LGHDT and CDR2 is YNNKEL (reference sequence). V lost 2 bases and J lost 3, with 13 bases in between. The CDR3 is made up of 15 amino acids. The CDR3 loop reads CASSQSRGAYYGYTF. The CDR3 coding sequence is TGTGCCAGCAGCCAATCCCGGGGGGCGTACTATGGCTACACCTTC.

V is TRBV7-9 and J is TRBJ2-3; 7 bases agree with TRBD2. CDR3 length: 16 residues. V dropped 0 bases and J dropped 4; count of bases not matched to a gene: 7. From germline, CDR1 is SEHNR and CDR2 FQNEAQ (reference sequence). CDR3 in amino acids: CASSLAWREKPDTQYF. CDR3 DNA: TGTGCCAGCAGCTTAGCGTGGCGGGAGAAGCCAGATACGCAGTATTTT.

V usage is TRBV6-2 or TRBV6-3 and J usage is TRBJ2-1; 9 bases map to TRBD2. The CDR3 is made up of 14 amino acids. Trimming at V came to 4 bases and at J to 10 bases, leaving 8 bases not matched to a gene. Germline loops: CDR1 MNHEY, CDR2 SVGEGT. CDR3 loop: CASSSLAGGLEQFF. The CDR3 bases are TGTGCCAGCAGTTCTCTGGCGGGAGGGTTAGAGCAGTTCTTC.

The rearrangement uses TRBV7-9 and TRBJ2-6; TRBD2 agrees at 11 bases. Germline CDR1 reads SEHNR; CDR2 reads FQNEAQ (reference sequence). The V and J ends lost 4 bases and 3 bases, in that order; junction bases with no gene match: 11. The CDR3 loop spans 19 amino acids. The DNA for the CDR3 is TGTGCCAGCAGCTCCCGCGGTAGCGGGAGGGCTGGTGGGGCCAACGTCCTGACTTTC. Encoded protein: CASSSRGSGRAGGANVLTF.

The chain recombines TRBV28 with TRBJ2-7; TRBD1 might be the D (6 bases). Germline lookup yields CDR1 MDHEN and CDR2 SYDVKM. The CDR3 length is 14 residues. V was pared by 4 bases and J by 4 bases, with 14 bases between. The CDR3 region is CASSYPGQSYEQYF. In DNA form, the CDR3 reads TGTGCCAGCAGTTATCCGGGACAAAGTTACGAGCAGTACTTC.

V gene TRBV10-2 combines with J gene TRBJ1-5; D remains unclear. CDR1 is WSHSY and CDR2 is SAAADI in the germline V gene. V was shortened by 2 bases and J by 0 bases, with 14 bases between the two germline ends. This CDR3 region has 17 residues. The CDR3 nucleotides read TGCGCCAGCAGTGAGCGATACGACACGTCTAGCAATCAGCCCCAGCATTTT. Its translation is CASSERYDTSSNQPQHF.